This T cell receptor beta chain originates from a study of blood T cell repertoires in COVID-19 (dated by TCRdb to 2020 to 2021). Broadly, across the study: Samples covering the acute and convalescent phases of COVID-19 were provided by collaborators in the United States, Italy and Spain. Deeply sampled blood TCRbeta repertoires from subjects exposed to, actively infected with, or recovered from COVID-19 were included in the dataset. The repertoires were released in a freely available public database meant as a resource for research on the immune response to SARS-CoV-2. Where available, HLA class I and class II types were taken from metadata supplied by the sample provider and were not determined by assay-based typing. Samples came from the ongoing ImmuneRACE study (first 160 participants) plus 1,254 subjects from 6 global collaborators. The material from the prospective study consisted of cDNA or gDNA derived from T cells, B-cell-depleted T cells, or PBMCs. A de-identified subject ID, COVID-19 status, age in years and sex were almost always included in the sample metadata.

The germline V gene encodes CDR1 LGHDT and CDR2 YNNKEL (reference sequence). The CDR3 runs 13 amino acids, cysteine and phenylalanine included. Of all the DNA, just the CDR3 is kept, 39 bases in frame from base 1. V is pared back by 1 base and J by 8 bases, with 11 bases lying between the germline termini. Here is what the overall study found, with its caveats: The quantity of clinical and demographic metadata differed by source and by participant and was supplied without curation.

TCRbeta CDR3 regions were amplified from genomic DNA using the immunoSEQ Assay, a bias-controlled multiplex PCR. In the original analysis: The number of nucleated cells in each sample was estimated by amplification of reference gene primers within the assay. Sequence reads were collapsed and filtered to measure the absolute abundance of every unique TCRbeta CDR3 rearrangement. Productive Simpson clonality was computed per sample as the square root of Simpson's diversity index over productive rearrangements. As stored in TCRdb, this immuneACCESS dataset retains in-frame rearrangements with V and J assigned. A fraction of the clones does not appear; measured against another copy, unresolved V genes explain less than half of the discrepancy, and the remainder lacks a known reason. That table gives V, J and clone size, and the DNA gave D and trimming. This sample lists just under 250,000 clones; 86% were detected once. Roughly 3% of the sample is in the top ten clones.

A second Seattle source provided samples from volunteer blood donors who had recovered from COVID-19. Whole blood was collected in K2EDTA tubes by collaborating institutions according to the institutions' own protocols. For TCRbeta analysis, collaborators shipped samples as frozen whole blood, isolated PBMCs, or DNA extracted from either of those sample types. Concerning this clone itself: Its antigen is currently not known. No much larger clonotype is one base removed from it; base qualities were not supplied.

The clonotype comes from a woman in her 30s who had recovered from COVID-19. The rearranged segments are TRBV3-1 (or the pseudogene TRBV3-2) and TRBJ1-2, with TRBD1 perhaps the D gene, on 6 matching bases. Source material: peripheral blood. The encoded CDR3 is CASSQGARGGYTF. The nucleotide sequence is TGTGCCAGCAGCCAAGGAGCGAGGGGGGGCTACACCTTC.